These 13 T cell receptor beta chains share one sample of origin, sequenced in a study of T cell responses to AZD1222 COVID-19 vaccine. This table comes from immunoSEQ multiplex PCR, and its TCRdb copy is limited to in-frame clones, with some not included. Of approximately 100,000 clones detected, 80% to 90% appear once; the ten largest clones hold about 3.5%. Here the sequenced sample was peripheral blood, taken on day 0 of AZD1222 vaccination. These receptors were obtained from an adult in good health.

The chain recombines TRBV6-2 or TRBV6-3 with TRBJ2-7; 7 positions match TRBD2. The CDR3 loop spans 18 amino acids. CDR1 is MNHEY and CDR2 is SVGEGT in the germline V gene. Trimming cost V 3 bases and J 0 bases; bases outside gene matches: 14. The DNA for the CDR3 is TGTGCCAGCAGTTATCCTGCGAACCTAGCGGCTAGCTCCTACGAGCAGTACTTC. It is translated as CASSYPANLAASSYEQYF.

V gene TRBV5-5 combines with J gene TRBJ1-5; a weak D match, TRBD1 (5 bases). The germline CDR1 and CDR2 sequences are SGHKS and YYEKEE (reference sequence). Trimming pared 0 bases from V and 7 bases from J, leaving 11 bases between. The CDR3 runs to 14 residues. CDR3 region: CASSLGSGPQPQHF. As DNA, the CDR3 is TGTGCCAGCAGCTTGGGGTCGGGGCCACAGCCCCAGCATTTT.

This clone was recorded a few times. V gene TRBV7-9 combines with J gene TRBJ1-1; 12 bases line up with TRBD1. V was pared by 5 bases and J by 14 bases, with 6 bases of the junction left unmatched. The germline V gene encodes CDR1 SEHNR and CDR2 FQNEAQ (reference sequence). The CDR3 totals 12 residues. Here the CDR3 DNA reads TGTGCCAGCAGCCCCGGGACAGGGGGCTTCTTCTTT. Encoded protein: CASSPGTGGFFF. The full variable domain, its missing parts supplied by reference TRBV7-9 and TRBJ1-1, is DTGVSQNPRHKITKRGQNVTFRCDPISEHNRLYWYRQTLGQGPEFLTYFQNEAQLEKSRLLSDRFSAERPKGSFSTLEIQRTEQGDSAMYLCASSPGTGGFFFGQGTRLTVV.

The chain has TRBV5-4 and TRBJ1-2, with D maybe TRBD1 (5 bases). Germline CDR1 reads SGHNT; CDR2 reads YYREEE (reference sequence). The CDR3 has 13 amino acids. Trimming took 0 bases from V and 3 from J, leaving 6 bases between them. In DNA form, the CDR3 reads TGTGCCAGCAGCTTGGGGGGGTACTATGGCTACACCTTC. Residues: CASSLGGYYGYTF.

A few counts support this clone. This rearrangement joins TRBV30 to TRBJ1-5, with TRBD1 matching over 7 bases. Germline values: CDR1 GTSNPN, CDR2 SVGIG (reference sequence). This CDR3 has 16 residues. V trimming: 1 base; J trimming: 0 bases; junction bases outside the gene matches: 6. The CDR3, as DNA: TGTGCCTGGAGTGGGGCAGGGGGAATTAGCAATCAGCCCCAGCATTTT. It translates to CAWSGAGGISNQPQHF.

The chain's CDR3 is CASSQSQVFSPLHF. As DNA, the CDR3 is TGTGCCAGCTCCCAAAGCCAGGTTTTTTCACCCCTCCACTTT. The chain joins TRBV18 to TRBJ1-6; D call uncertain. The CDR3 has 14 residues. Germline V gene data show CDR1 as KGHSH and CDR2 as LQKENI. Between the trimmed V and J ends, which lost 6 bases and 9 bases, there was a span of 15 bases. The complete variable domain, with remaining parts taken from reference TRBV18 and TRBJ1-6, reads NAGVMQNPRHLVRRRGQEARLRCSPMKGHSHVYWYRQLPEEGLKFMVYLQKENIIDESGMPKERFSAEFPKEGPSILRIQQVVRGDSAAYFCASSQSQVFSPLHFGNGTRLTVT.

V usage is TRBV13 and J usage is TRBJ2-3; possible D gene TRBD2, 7 bases. Germline CDR1 reads PRHDT; CDR2 reads FYEKMQ (reference sequence). This CDR3 has 14 amino acids. Trimming cost V 5 bases and J 6 bases, with 15 bases left between them. The CDR3 coding sequence is TGTGCCAGCAGCCATACCTCGGGGGGCGATACGCAGTATTTT. Protein product: CASSHTSGGDTQYF. Based on the CDR3 plus reference TRBV13 and TRBJ2-3, the full variable domain is AAGVIQSPRHLIKEKRETATLKCYPIPRHDTVYWYQQGPGQDPQFLISFYEKMQSDKGSIPDRFSAQQFSDYHSELNMSSLELGDSALYFCASSHTSGGDTQYFGPGTRLTVL.

The V and J genes are TRBV19 and TRBJ2-2, with 8 bases identical to TRBD2. Per germline, CDR1 LNHDA and CDR2 SQIVND (reference sequence). The CDR3 spans 16 residues. The V and J ends lost 7 bases and 4 bases, in that order; junction bases with no gene match: 11. CDR3: CASTKRGTRGTGELFF. The CDR3, as DNA: TGTGCCAGTACCAAAAGAGGGACTAGAGGCACCGGGGAGCTGTTTTTT.

This clone is a singleton in its sample. This chain connects TRBV6-1 to TRBJ1-5, with unresolved D. Trimming removed 3 bases from V and 1 base from J, with 16 bases in between. The CDR3 loop spans 17 amino acids. Germline values: CDR1 MNHNS, CDR2 SASEGT. CDR3 DNA: TGTGCCAGCAGTGACCCGATGTCGGGTCTGAGCAATCAGCCCCAGCATTTT. This gives the protein CASSDPMSGLSNQPQHF.

The chain combines TRBV6-5 with TRBJ1-2, with D unclear. The CDR3 spans 13 residues. Trimming cost V 5 bases and J 7 bases, with 14 bases left between them. Germline lookup yields CDR1 MNHEY and CDR2 SVGAGI. The CDR3 region has the DNA TGTGCCAGCAGTCGGGCAGGATCTACTGGCTACACCTTC. It translates to CASSRAGSTGYTF.

The J gene is TRBJ2-7, the V gene TRBV10-3, with D possibly called TRBD1 or TRBD2 (5 bases each). Per germline, CDR1 ENHRY and CDR2 SYGVKD. The V end was cut by 5 bases, the J end by 5 bases, with 13 bases between. This CDR3 comprises 13 residues. CDR3 in DNA: TGTGCCATCAGTCACGGGGCAACTGACGAGCAGTACTTC. Its translation is CAISHGATDEQYF.

The CDR3 here is CASSLDNRGRPTGELFF. The DNA for the CDR3 is TGTGCCAGCAGCTTAGATAACAGGGGGCGACCCACCGGGGAGCTGTTTTTT. The V and J genes are TRBV11-2 and TRBJ2-2, with 9 bases aligning to TRBD1. The CDR3 is 17 amino acids. Trimming cost V 0 bases and J 4 bases; bases outside gene matches: 6. CDR1 is SGHAT, CDR2 FQNNGV, per germline.

This rearrangement joins TRBV7-2 to TRBJ1-2; 7 bases map to TRBD1. The CDR3 runs to 15 residues. The germline gives CDR1 SGHTA, CDR2 FQGNSA. V trimming: 2 bases; J trimming: 8 bases; junction bases outside the gene matches: 11. The CDR3 DNA sequence: TGTGCCAGCAGCTTAAACAGGGGAAATGGCTTGGGCTACACCTTC. It specifies CASSLNRGNGLGYTF. The full variable domain, its missing parts supplied by reference TRBV7-2 and TRBJ1-2, is GAGVSQSPSNKVTEKGKDVELRCDPISGHTALYWYRQSLGQGLEFLIYFQGNSAPDKSGLPSDRFSAERTGGSVSTLTIQRTQQEDSAVYLCASSLNRGNGLGYTFGSGTRLTVV.